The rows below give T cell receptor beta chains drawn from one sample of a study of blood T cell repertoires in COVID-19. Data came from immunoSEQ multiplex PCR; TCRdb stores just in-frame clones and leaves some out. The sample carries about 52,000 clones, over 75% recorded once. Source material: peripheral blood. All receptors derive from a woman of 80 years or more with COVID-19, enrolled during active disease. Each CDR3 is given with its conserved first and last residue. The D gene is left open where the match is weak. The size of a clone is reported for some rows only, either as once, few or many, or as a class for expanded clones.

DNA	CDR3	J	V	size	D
TGTGCCAGCAGTTACTCGAGAGTCTACAATGAGCAGTTCTTC	CASSYSRVYNEQFF	TRBJ2-1	TRBV6-5	NA	NA
TGTGCCAGCAGTTTACGACAGGGGACAGGGGAGCAGTACTTC	CASSLRQGTGEQYF	TRBJ2-7	TRBV27	NA	TRBD1
TGTGCTAGTGGCCGTAGCGGGACCGGGGAGCTGTTTTTT	CASGRSGTGELFF	TRBJ2-2	TRBV12-5	NA	TRBD2
TGTGCCAGCAGCTTAGGGGGGGGCACAGATACGCAGTATTTT	CASSLGGGTDTQYF	TRBJ2-3	TRBV5-4	NA	NA
TGTGCCAGCTCCCTAGGGAGTTTTGGCTATGGCTACACCTTC	CASSLGSFGYGYTF	TRBJ1-2	TRBV6-5	few	NA
TGTGCCAGCAGCTTAGATCGGACTCAGAGGGTGGGCGAGCAGTACTTC	CASSLDRTQRVGEQYF	TRBJ2-7	TRBV7-9	NA	NA
TGCGCCAGCAGCCAGTTAGTAGCGTCGGGAGGGCCCTTTGAGCAGTTCTTC	CASSQLVASGGPFEQFF	TRBJ2-1	TRBV4-1	NA	TRBD2
TGTGCCAGCAGTGAAGGGGGAGGAGTTAGCACAGATACGCAGTATTTT	CASSEGGGVSTDTQYF	TRBJ2-3	TRBV2	NA	NA
TGTGCCAGCAGCTTTTCCTCAGGGACTAGCGGCTACGAGCAGTACTTC	CASSFSSGTSGYEQYF	TRBJ2-7	TRBV5-6	NA	TRBD2
TGTGCCAGCAGTTTATGGGGACAAGGAAACACCGGGGAGCTGTTTTTT	CASSLWGQGNTGELFF	TRBJ2-2	TRBV28	NA	NA
TGTGCCAGCAGGGGACAGGGAACCTACGAGCAGTACTTC	CASRGQGTYEQYF	TRBJ2-7	TRBV28	NA	TRBD1
TGTGCCAGTAGTATCCGATCGGGTAGGGAGACCCAGTACTTC	CASSIRSGRETQYF	TRBJ2-5	TRBV19	NA	NA
TGTGCCAGCAGGGCCGGGACAGGGGGCTCCTCCTACGAGCAGTACTTC	CASRAGTGGSSYEQYF	TRBJ2-7	TRBV5-4	NA	TRBD1
TGTGCCAGCAGCGCCGGGACTAGCGGGAGGGCGCAGTACTTC	CASSAGTSGRAQYF	TRBJ2-7	TRBV7-9	NA	TRBD2
TGTGCCAGCAGCAGAACCGGGACAGGGTTTGAAAAACTGTTTTTT	CASSRTGTGFEKLFF	TRBJ1-4	TRBV7-2	NA	TRBD1
TGTGCCAGCAGCCGACAGCAGTCCACTAGCACAGATACGCAGTATTTT	CASSRQQSTSTDTQYF	TRBJ2-3	TRBV27	NA	NA
TGTGCCTGGAGTACAGGGTCAGATACGCAGTATTTT	CAWSTGSDTQYF	TRBJ2-3	TRBV30	NA	NA
TGTGCCAGCAGTTACGCTAGTCAGGGTGGGACCCAGTACTTC	CASSYASQGGTQYF	TRBJ2-5	TRBV6-5	NA	NA
TGTGCCAGCAGCCACTGGACTAGTCCTTACACCGGGGAGCTGTTTTTT	CASSHWTSPYTGELFF	TRBJ2-2	TRBV7-2	NA	TRBD2
TGTGCCAGCAGTCCCGGCGGGGATCAGCCCCAGCATTTT	CASSPGGDQPQHF	TRBJ1-5	TRBV12-3/TRBV12-4	NA	NA
TGTGCCAGCAAAGGGGGCGTTTTGAAGGGCTACACCTTC	CASKGGVLKGYTF	TRBJ1-2	TRBV12-3/TRBV12-4	NA	TRBD1
TGTGCCAGCAGATCGACTAGCAGCTACGAGCAGTACTTC	CASRSTSSYEQYF	TRBJ2-7	TRBV6-6	NA	TRBD2
TGTGCCAGCAGCGTATCCGGGACACCGACGACCTACGAGCAGTACTTC	CASSVSGTPTTYEQYF	TRBJ2-7	TRBV7-9	few	NA
TGTGCCAGCAGGTTACAGGTCATGAACACTGAAGCTTTCTTT	CASRLQVMNTEAFF	TRBJ1-1	TRBV7-2	NA	NA
TGTGCCAGCAGCCCAGGACCGCCTGGGGGGGAGCAGTACTTC	CASSPGPPGGEQYF	TRBJ2-7	TRBV5-6	NA	NA
TGTGCCAGCAGCGCAGCGGGACTAGCGGGAGTTTCCTACGAGCAGTACTTC	CASSAAGLAGVSYEQYF	TRBJ2-7	TRBV7-8	once	TRBD2
TGCAGTGCTCGGGATATTTATGGCTACACCTTC	CSARDIYGYTF	TRBJ1-2	TRBV20-1	NA	NA
TGCAGTGCTAGTAGTGGGGCGGGGCAGCCCCAGCATTTT	CSASSGAGQPQHF	TRBJ1-5	TRBV20-1	NA	NA
TGTGCCAGTAGTACACCCTCCAGGGGGCAAACGGGCGAGCAGTACTTC	CASSTPSRGQTGEQYF	TRBJ2-7	TRBV19	NA	TRBD1
TGCAGCGGTCAGGTGAATGAGCAGTTCTTC	CSGQVNEQFF	TRBJ2-1	TRBV29-1	NA	NA
TGTGCCAGCTCACCACCCAGTAACCCGAACACTGAAGCTTTCTTT	CASSPPSNPNTEAFF	TRBJ1-1	TRBV18	NA	NA
TGTGCCAGCAGCCAAGACATACAGGGAAACTCGAACACTGAAGCTTTCTTT	CASSQDIQGNSNTEAFF	TRBJ1-1	TRBV3-1/TRBV3-2	NA	NA
TGTGCCAGCAGTAGAGGACAGTTAGATACGCAGTATTTT	CASSRGQLDTQYF	TRBJ2-3	TRBV27	few	NA
TGTGCCAGCAGGTCCGGGACAGGGACACCCCTCCACTTT	CASRSGTGTPLHF	TRBJ1-6	TRBV28	NA	TRBD1
TGCAGTGCAAACAGGGGGCAGGAGCAGTTCTTC	CSANRGQEQFF	TRBJ2-1	TRBV20-1	NA	TRBD1
TGTGCCATCAGCAGCCCCGGCCTTAATTCGGGTTACGAGCAGTACTTC	CAISSPGLNSGYEQYF	TRBJ2-7	TRBV10-3	NA	NA
TGTGCCAGCAGCTCTAATCCCGTAGCGGGAGGCTACGAGCAGTACTTC	CASSSNPVAGGYEQYF	TRBJ2-7	TRBV7-9	NA	TRBD2
TGTGCCAGTAGTATAGGGAGGACGTTAGGAGACGGGGCCAACGTCCTGACTTTC	CASSIGRTLGDGANVLTF	TRBJ2-6	TRBV19	NA	NA
TGCGCCAGCATTCAATCGACAGGGGGCGTCTATGGCTACACCTTC	CASIQSTGGVYGYTF	TRBJ1-2	TRBV10-2	NA	TRBD1
TGCGCCAGCGGACAGGGGCCTCCCTACGAGCAGTACTTC	CASGQGPPYEQYF	TRBJ2-7	TRBV5-1	NA	TRBD1
TGTGCCACCAGCATGGGACTAGCGGGAGGTGCAGAGACCCAGTACTTC	CATSMGLAGGAETQYF	TRBJ2-5	TRBV15	NA	TRBD2
TGTGCCAGCAACGCCGGACAGCAGTATGGTCTCACCTTC	CASNAGQQYGLTF	TRBJ1-2	TRBV5-5	NA	NA
TGTGCCAGCAGCCAAGAAGCCGAGGTCACTGAAGCTTTCTTT	CASSQEAEVTEAFF	TRBJ1-1	TRBV3-1/TRBV3-2	few	NA
TGCGCCAGCAGCTTGGGGGGACAGGGGACCCCAAAAGATACGCAGTATTTT	CASSLGGQGTPKDTQYF	TRBJ2-3	TRBV5-1	few	TRBD1
TGTGCCAGCAGCCAGGAGGGAAACAGGGGGAAGGGCTACACCTTC	CASSQEGNRGKGYTF	TRBJ1-2	TRBV3-1/TRBV3-2	NA	TRBD1
TGTGCCAGCAGCATTTGGGACAGGGGGCCCTACGAGCAGTACTTC	CASSIWDRGPYEQYF	TRBJ2-7	TRBV27	NA	TRBD1
TGTGCCAGTACCCTGACAGGGACGAACCCATATCAGCCCCAGCATTTT	CASTLTGTNPYQPQHF	TRBJ1-5	TRBV19	NA	TRBD1
TGTGCCAGCAGTTCCCCGGGAAGGAACTATGGCTACACCTTC	CASSSPGRNYGYTF	TRBJ1-2	TRBV28	once	NA